This record concerns one T cell receptor beta chain sequence. This specimen belongs to a study of blood T cell repertoires in COVID-19. Study-level background: Researchers got acute and convalescent COVID-19 samples from the United States, Italy and Spain.

Germline values: CDR1 LNHNV, CDR2 YYDKDF (reference sequence). This CDR3 comprises 15 residues. V lost 5 bases, J lost 5 bases, and 9 bases stayed unmatched. Libraries were prepared by immunoSEQ multiplex PCR; TCRdb keeps only in-frame clonotypes and omits some of them. Among roughly 150,000 clones listed, 85% to 90% were seen once. The sample comprised peripheral blood. The chain uses TRBV15 and TRBJ1-2; TRBD1 agrees at 9 bases. The TCR comes from a woman aged 70-85 years with COVID-19, enrolled during active disease. CDR3: CATSPGDRGGYGYTF. CDR3 coding DNA: TGTGCCACCAGCCCCGGCGACAGGGGGGGGTATGGCTACACCTTC.